A selection of T cell receptor beta chains follows, all from one sample in a study of T cell repertoires in cytomegalovirus infection. TCRdb re-derived calls from the reads in MiXCR, one entry per CDR3 protein. Among roughly 230,000 distinct CDR3 sequences listed, roughly 23% were seen once. Sequencing was carried out using CD8+ T cells from PBMCs. The source of these receptors is a human donor in good health (CMV status not recorded). Some clones in this sample may be carry-over from other donors' samples. Each CDR3 is given with its conserved first and last residue. A D gene is named only where the DNA matches it firmly. Some rows mark clone size as missing; the rest say once, few, many or name a class of expanded clone.

d_gene: -; v_gene: TRBV12-5; abundance: -; j_gene: TRBJ2-5; CDR3aa: CASGLDLALTGLETQYF
d_gene: -; v_gene: TRBV11-1; abundance: -; j_gene: TRBJ1-1; CDR3aa: CASSLGDVGDTEAFF
d_gene: -; v_gene: TRBV20-1; abundance: few; j_gene: TRBJ2-2; CDR3aa: CSAKLGSLATGELFF
d_gene: -; v_gene: TRBV20-1; abundance: -; j_gene: TRBJ2-2; CDR3aa: CSAYRTGELFF
d_gene: TRBD1; v_gene: TRBV12-3/TRBV12-4; abundance: many; j_gene: TRBJ1-5; CDR3aa: CASSLHGTGYRQPQHF
d_gene: -; v_gene: TRBV5-1; abundance: -; j_gene: TRBJ2-1; CDR3aa: CASRLLSGGDEQFF
d_gene: TRBD1; v_gene: TRBV6-1; abundance: -; j_gene: TRBJ1-2; CDR3aa: CASSETQGAFGYTF
d_gene: TRBD1; v_gene: TRBV7-6; abundance: -; j_gene: TRBJ2-4; CDR3aa: CASSSGTENIQYF
d_gene: -; v_gene: TRBV19; abundance: -; j_gene: TRBJ2-1; CDR3aa: CASSVGSSSYNEQFF
d_gene: TRBD1; v_gene: TRBV18; abundance: -; j_gene: TRBJ1-2; CDR3aa: CASSLQGDYGYTF
d_gene: -; v_gene: TRBV5-1; abundance: few; j_gene: TRBJ2-2; CDR3aa: CASSSRAVANTGELFF
d_gene: -; v_gene: TRBV28; abundance: -; j_gene: TRBJ1-5; CDR3aa: CATVKGGSWNQPQHF
d_gene: TRBD2; v_gene: TRBV19; abundance: -; j_gene: TRBJ2-1; CDR3aa: CASSIYGGGGGDEQFF
d_gene: -; v_gene: TRBV12-3/TRBV12-4; abundance: many; j_gene: TRBJ1-1; CDR3aa: CASSLQDGTEAFF
d_gene: -; v_gene: TRBV7-2; abundance: many; j_gene: TRBJ1-5; CDR3aa: CASSLAGTNQPQHF
d_gene: -; v_gene: TRBV3-1; abundance: -; j_gene: TRBJ2-1; CDR3aa: CASSQEFSANEQFF
d_gene: -; v_gene: TRBV20-1; abundance: -; j_gene: TRBJ2-3; CDR3aa: CSAYPDMTRTDTQYF
d_gene: -; v_gene: TRBV5-1; abundance: few; j_gene: TRBJ1-2; CDR3aa: CASSVGGGGHTSF